This note documents a single T cell receptor beta chain sequence. This entry is derived from a study of T cell responses to AZD1222 COVID-19 vaccine. The CDR3 is made up of 17 amino acids. Trimming took off 0 bases at V and 0 bases at J, with 13 bases between the two ends. Germline assignment: CDR1 LGHDT and CDR2 YNNKEL (reference sequence). Measured with immunoSEQ multiplex PCR; TCRdb has only the in-frame clones, and not every one. The data contain 150,000 to 180,000 clones, less than 90% of them singletons. The sequence derives from an adult in good health. Material: peripheral blood, obtained on day 0 of MenACWY control vaccination. This sequence joins TRBV3-1 (or the pseudogene TRBV3-2) and TRBJ2-3, with D maybe TRBD2 (6 bases). CDR3 in amino acids: CASSQEWEGTSTDTQYF. CDR3 DNA sequence: TGTGCCAGCAGCCAAGAATGGGAAGGGACTAGCACAGATACGCAGTATTTT.